This TCR beta chain was captured in a study of cytomegalovirus exposure and HLA in healthy donors. PCR primers comprised 60 Vbeta and 13 Jbeta primers. TCRdb's table, derived via immunoSEQ multiplex PCR, lists solely in-frame clones and lacks some. The sample has around 190,000 clones, roughly 77% seen once; the top ten hold more than 4.5%. The CDR3 is 15 amino acids. V gave up 0 bases and J gave up 4 bases, with 13 bases separating them. The germline gives CDR1 SGHDT, CDR2 YYEEEE. Findings and caveats of the study: Per a later analysis, roughly 17,000 TCR beta sequences showed association with HLA alleles at 0.05 false discovery rate. Later analysis indicated greater clonal expansion among HLA-associated TCR beta chains than among equally common other chains. The classifier was said to identify cytomegalovirus status with high specificity and sensitivity.

This clone was detected a few times. The antigen is not known. Material for sequencing was PBMCs. The chain combines TRBV5-6 with TRBJ1-1; tentative D call: TRBD1 (5 bases). This clonotype was sampled from a man aged 25 to 40 in good health and CMV-seropositive. The DNA of the CDR3 is TGTGCCAGCAGCTTGGACTCTCAGGGTTTCACTGAAGCTTTCTTT. It is translated as CASSLDSQGFTEAFF. Full variable domain (remainder filled in from reference TRBV5-6 and TRBJ1-1): DAGVTQSPTHLIKTRGQQVTLRCSPKSGHDTVSWYQQALGQGPQFIFQYYEEEERQRGNFPDRFSGHQFPNYSSELNVNALLLGDSALYLCASSLDSQGFTEAFFGQGTRLTVV.